This TCR beta chain stems from a study of Graves' ophthalmopathy and Graves' hyperthyroidism. Investigators amplified TCR beta CDR3 regions from RNA transcripts. Second-round multiplex PCR followed a first-round RT-PCR using HTBI primers. TCRdb processed the multiplex PCR reads anew with MiXCR; each CDR3 protein has one entry. Of under 60,000 distinct CDR3 sequences detected, around 50% appear once; the ten largest clones hold 4.5% to 5%. This CDR3 is built from 15 residues. The V gene's germline CDR1 is DFQATT and CDR2 SNEGSKA (reference sequence). Study conclusions and caveats: Blood repertoires reportedly contained most expanded thyroid clonotypes above 0.001 frequency.

This clonotype was recorded once. Its target is not known. This CDR3 is missing its conserved last phenylalanine or tryptophan, likely due to a read error. What supplied the PBMCs was over 8.5 ml of fresh peripheral blood. The clonotype was recovered from an adult woman with Graves' ophthalmopathy. Specimen: peripheral blood. The chain uses TRBV20-1 and TRBJ1-5; no clear D. CDR3: CSTRPRSGSNQPQHC. The DNA for the CDR3 is TGCAGTACTAGACCCCGGTCGGGGAGCAATCAGCCCCAGCATTGT.